Below are 10 T cell receptor beta chains sequenced from a single sample in a study of OX40 agonist ivuxolimab in advanced cancers. The library was prepared using the immunoSEQ multiplex PCR assay. The immuneACCESS repertoire file appears here via TCRdb, limited to in-frame rearrangements. These files lack a portion of the clones; in checked studies, under half of the deficit traces to unresolved V genes, and the cause of the others is not known. This sample comprises 70,000 or so clones, around 87% of them detected only once. The ten top clones hold under 7.5% of the sample. The sample here was CD4+ or CD8+ T cells sorted from blood, taken in a trial of the OX40 agonist ivuxolimab. The receptors come from an adult with an advanced solid tumor such as melanoma, head and neck, liver or kidney cancer.

V gene TRBV7-9 combines with J gene TRBJ2-5; TRBD2 might be the D (7 bases). V lost 5 bases, J lost 5 bases, and 15 bases lay in between. CDR3 length: 14 residues. From germline, CDR1 is SEHNR and CDR2 FQNEAQ (reference sequence). The CDR3, as DNA: TGTGCCAGCAGCCTGGGGGGGGCATATGAGACCCAGTACTTC. Protein sequence: CASSLGGAYETQYF.

This rearrangement joins TRBV15 to TRBJ2-7, with 10 positions matching TRBD1. The CDR3 loop spans 16 amino acids. The junction had 4 bases not matched to a gene; V was cut back by 0 bases and J by 2 bases. Germline V gene data show CDR1 as LNHNV and CDR2 as YYDKDF (reference sequence). The CDR3 here is CATSRDRQGAAYEQYF. The CDR3 region has the DNA TGTGCCACCAGCAGAGATAGACAGGGGGCAGCCTACGAGCAGTACTTC.

This clone has only one observation. CDR3 residues: CASNPLRGHIGAFF. CDR3 nucleotides: TGTGCCAGCAACCCCCTCAGGGGGCATATAGGAGCTTTCTTT. The V and J genes are TRBV11-1 and TRBJ1-1, with 8 positions matching TRBD1. Germline lookup yields CDR1 SGHAT and CDR2 FQDESV (reference sequence). V gave up 7 bases and J gave up 10 bases; unmatched junction bases: 14. This CDR3 is built from 14 residues.

The V gene is TRBV5-1, the J gene TRBJ1-3; D not resolved. V was shortened by 0 bases and J by 0 bases, with 10 bases between the two germline ends. CDR1 is SGHRS and CDR2 is YFSETQ in the germline V gene. The CDR3 sequence is 16 residues long. The CDR3 DNA is TGCGCCAGCAGCTTGGGCGCCAGCTCCTCTGGAAACACCATATATTTT. It encodes CASSLGASSSGNTIYF.

This chain connects TRBV7-8 to TRBJ2-3; perhaps D is TRBD1 or TRBD2 (5 bases each). Trimming removed 5 bases at V and 0 bases at J, with 33 bases between. CDR1 SGHVS and CDR2 FQNEAQ come from the germline V gene. CDR3 length equals 22 residues. The CDR3 sequence is CASSPYPSVLDRQTTSTDTQYF. The CDR3 nucleotides are TGTGCCAGCAGCCCTTATCCATCCGTTTTAGACAGACAGACTACTAGCACAGATACGCAGTATTTT.

This clone came up a few times. CDR3 protein: CASRWTGGNTEAFF. For the CDR3, the DNA is TGTGCCAGTAGATGGACAGGGGGGAACACTGAAGCTTTCTTT. This sequence joins TRBV19 and TRBJ1-1; 10 bases line up with TRBD1. The V segment lost 6 bases and the J segment 1 base; nucleotides outside the gene matches: 2. The CDR3 is 14 amino acids. The germline V gene has CDR1 LNHDA and CDR2 SQIVND (reference sequence). Combining the CDR3 with reference TRBV19 and TRBJ1-1 gives the whole variable domain DGGITQSPKYLFRKEGQNVTLSCEQNLNHDAMYWYRQDPGQGLRLIYYSQIVNDFQKGDIAEGYSVSREKKESFPLTVTSAQKNPTAFYLCASRWTGGNTEAFFGQGTRLTVV.

The chain employs TRBV5-8 and TRBJ2-1; tentative D call: TRBD1 (5 bases). Germline V CDR1 and CDR2: SGHTS, YDEGEE. The CDR3 loop spans 14 amino acids. V dropped 0 bases and J dropped 9 bases, with 13 bases sitting between them. CDR3 DNA sequence: TGTGCCAGCAGCTTGGGGGGCGGCCTTATTGAGCAGTTCTTC. Translated: CASSLGGGLIEQFF.

The V and J genes are TRBV4-3 and TRBJ2-2, with 10 bases aligning to TRBD2. This CDR3 comprises 17 residues. Germline V gives CDR1 LGHNA, CDR2 YSLEER. V was clipped by 0 bases and J by 7 bases; unmatched bases: 8. The CDR3 here is CASSQDRVAGGGGELFF. Written as DNA, the CDR3 is TGCGCCAGCAGCCAAGATCGAGTAGCGGGGGGAGGCGGGGAGCTGTTTTTT.

The chain employs TRBV7-9 and TRBJ2-5; a possible D gene is TRBD2 (7 bases). V lost 9 bases, J lost 3 bases, and 14 bases lay in between. Germline V gene data show CDR1 as SEHNR and CDR2 as FQNEAQ (reference sequence). The CDR3 runs 13 residues. The CDR3 loop is CASREGGEETQYF. The DNA for the CDR3 is TGTGCCAGTCGTGAAGGGGGGGAAGAGACCCAGTACTTC.

For this clone: Germline and junction disagree at one end, which may indicate a read error. This same CDR3 is encoded by further DNA sequences in the sample. CDR3 coding DNA: TGCGCCACCAGTCTAGACCGCAGCTACGAGCAGTACTTC. It encodes CATSLDRSYEQYF. The chain couples TRBV15 to TRBJ2-7, with no clear D. The CDR3 has 13 amino acids. Germline V lookup: CDR1 LNHNV, CDR2 YYDKDF (reference sequence).